The present T cell receptor beta chain was sequenced within a study of beta chain features in type 1 diabetes. The sample holds a few counts of this clone. CD45RO/CCR7/CD25/CD127/CD95/CD27 sorting isolated CD4+ naive, central memory, regulatory and stem cell-like memory cells. Expressed TCRB transcripts were sequenced, since all the RNA that had been isolated was reverse transcribed. The repertoire was sequenced with immunoSEQ multiplex PCR; TCRdb's copy has only in-frame clones and lacks some. Of approximately 170,000 clones in the sample, roughly 9.1% were seen once. The CDR3 length is 14 residues. Germline lookup yields CDR1 KGHSH and CDR2 LQKENI. Trimming stripped 2 bases from V and 1 base from J, with 8 bases between.

J is TRBJ1-2 and V is TRBV18; D gene ambiguous. This TCR came from a woman between 18 and 29 years old in good health. Input material: central memory CD4+ T cells from blood. The CDR3 bases are TGTGCCAGCTCACCAAGCGTGAGTAACTATGGCTACACCTTC. This sequence encodes CASSPSVSNYGYTF.